This record covers a single T cell receptor beta chain. Its antigen remains unidentified. These data originate in a study of blood T cells in healthy people across ages. The people who gave samples were healthy Caucasians from Russia, aged roughly 6 to 95. Peripheral blood samples of 9 to 10 milliliters were drawn from each donor. Trimming cost V 6 bases and J 0 bases, with 12 bases left between them. The CDR3 has 14 residues. The germline V gene encodes CDR1 MNHEY and CDR2 SVGEGT. Study-wide findings and caveats: It was held that the diversity estimates obtained from one million T cells were underestimates.

Using a J-beta primer mix together with a sample-barcoded 5' primer, a second PCR was run for roughly 7 to 11 cycles. Each cDNA molecule was tagged by a template-switch adaptor that had 12 random nucleotides. Each CDR3 protein is one row after TCRdb ran MiXCR on the 5' RACE reads. Counted here are roughly 700,000 distinct CDR3 sequences, over 45% occurring once; the ten biggest clones make up roughly 30%. The sequenced material came from blood. The V and J genes are TRBV6-2 or TRBV6-3 and TRBJ2-7; the D gene is possibly TRBD1 (6 bases). The receptor was isolated from a woman aged 55-70 years in good health. DNA of the CDR3: TGTGCCAGCAGACAGGGCCTCAACTCCTACGAGCAGTACTTC. Its translation is CASRQGLNSYEQYF.